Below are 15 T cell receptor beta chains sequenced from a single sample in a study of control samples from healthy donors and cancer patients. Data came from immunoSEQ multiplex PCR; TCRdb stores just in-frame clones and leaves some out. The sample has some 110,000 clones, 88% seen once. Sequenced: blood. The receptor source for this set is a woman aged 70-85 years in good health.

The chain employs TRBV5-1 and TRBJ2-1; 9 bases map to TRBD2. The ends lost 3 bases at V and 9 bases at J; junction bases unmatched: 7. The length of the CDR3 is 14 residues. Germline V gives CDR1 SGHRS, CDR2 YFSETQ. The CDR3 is CASSWAGGAFEQFF. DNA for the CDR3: TGCGCCAGCAGCTGGGCGGGGGGGGCGTTTGAGCAGTTCTTC.

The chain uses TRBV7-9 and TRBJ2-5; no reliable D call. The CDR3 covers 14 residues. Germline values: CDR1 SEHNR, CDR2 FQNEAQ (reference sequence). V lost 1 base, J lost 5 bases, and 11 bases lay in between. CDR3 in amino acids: CASSLGVGVETQYF. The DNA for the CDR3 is TGTGCCAGCAGCTTAGGCGTTGGGGTGGAGACCCAGTACTTC.

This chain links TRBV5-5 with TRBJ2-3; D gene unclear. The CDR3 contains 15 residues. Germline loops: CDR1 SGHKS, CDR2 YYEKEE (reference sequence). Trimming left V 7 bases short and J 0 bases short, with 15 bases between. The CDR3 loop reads CASRLRTVSTDTQYF. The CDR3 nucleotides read TGTGCCAGCCGTCTCCGGACGGTCAGCACAGATACGCAGTATTTT.

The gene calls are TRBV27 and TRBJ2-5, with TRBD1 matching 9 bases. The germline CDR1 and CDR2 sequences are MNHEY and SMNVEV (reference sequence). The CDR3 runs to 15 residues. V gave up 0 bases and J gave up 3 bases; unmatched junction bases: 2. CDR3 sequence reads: CASSLSGTGKETQYF. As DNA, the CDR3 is TGTGCCAGCAGTTTATCGGGGACAGGGAAAGAGACCCAGTACTTC.

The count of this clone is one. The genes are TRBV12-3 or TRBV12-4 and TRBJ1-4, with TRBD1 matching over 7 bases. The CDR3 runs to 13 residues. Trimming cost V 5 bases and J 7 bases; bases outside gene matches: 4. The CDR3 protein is CASSQQGFEKLFF. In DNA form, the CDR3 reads TGTGCCAGCAGTCAACAGGGGTTTGAAAAACTGTTTTTT.

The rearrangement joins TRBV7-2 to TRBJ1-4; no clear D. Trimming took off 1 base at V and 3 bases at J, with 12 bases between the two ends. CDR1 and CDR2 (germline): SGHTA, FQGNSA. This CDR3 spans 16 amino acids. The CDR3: CASSLVGIQSNEKLFF. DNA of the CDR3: TGTGCCAGCAGCTTAGTCGGGATTCAGTCTAATGAAAAACTGTTTTTT.

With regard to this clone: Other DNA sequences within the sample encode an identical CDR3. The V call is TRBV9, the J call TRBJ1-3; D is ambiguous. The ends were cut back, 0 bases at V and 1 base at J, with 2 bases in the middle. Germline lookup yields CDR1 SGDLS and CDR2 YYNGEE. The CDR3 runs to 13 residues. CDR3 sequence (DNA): TGTGCCAGCAGCGTAGGGTCTGGAAACACCATATATTTT. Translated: CASSVGSGNTIYF.

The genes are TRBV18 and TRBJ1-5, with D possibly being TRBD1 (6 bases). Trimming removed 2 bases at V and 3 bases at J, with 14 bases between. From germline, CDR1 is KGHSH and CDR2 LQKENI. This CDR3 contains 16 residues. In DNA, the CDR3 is TGTGCCAGCTCACCAAGGGGGACCCCAGACAATCAGCCCCAGCATTTT. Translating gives CASSPRGTPDNQPQHF.

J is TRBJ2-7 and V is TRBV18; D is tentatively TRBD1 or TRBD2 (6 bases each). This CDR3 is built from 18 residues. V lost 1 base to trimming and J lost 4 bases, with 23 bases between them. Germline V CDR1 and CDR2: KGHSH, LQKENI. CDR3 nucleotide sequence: TGTGCCAGCTCACCACGCACGGCGAAGGGGGGAGGAGGATACGAGCAGTACTTC. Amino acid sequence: CASSPRTAKGGGGYEQYF.

CDR3 sequence (DNA): TGTGCCAGCTCACCTCTCCAGCGGGGGACCAATGAGCAGTTCTTC. Protein product: CASSPLQRGTNEQFF. The chain combines TRBV18 with TRBJ2-1, with 8 bases fitting TRBD2. The CDR3 has 15 amino acids. With V trimmed by 3 bases and J by 6 bases, 7 bases remained unmatched. CDR1 is KGHSH, CDR2 LQKENI, per germline.

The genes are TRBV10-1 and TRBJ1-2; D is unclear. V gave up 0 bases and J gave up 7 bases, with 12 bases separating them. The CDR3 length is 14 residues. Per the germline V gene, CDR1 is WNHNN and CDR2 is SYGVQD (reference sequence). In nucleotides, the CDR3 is TGCGCCAGCAGTGAGTCGGGCAGGAAAGGTGGCTACACCTTC. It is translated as CASSESGRKGGYTF.

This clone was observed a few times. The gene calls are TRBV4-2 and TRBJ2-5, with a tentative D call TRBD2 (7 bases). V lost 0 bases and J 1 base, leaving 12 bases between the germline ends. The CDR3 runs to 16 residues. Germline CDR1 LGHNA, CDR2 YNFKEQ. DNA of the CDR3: TGTGCCAGCAGCCAAGATGTGGGAGGGGGCCAAGAGACCCAGTACTTC. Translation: CASSQDVGGGQETQYF.

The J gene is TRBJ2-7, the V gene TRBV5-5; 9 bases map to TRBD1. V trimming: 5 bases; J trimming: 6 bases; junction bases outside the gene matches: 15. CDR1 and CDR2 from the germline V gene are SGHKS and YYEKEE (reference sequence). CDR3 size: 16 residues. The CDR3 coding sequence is TGTGCCAGCAGACCCCGGGCCGGGACAGGGACAGGCGAGCAGTACTTC. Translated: CASRPRAGTGTGEQYF.

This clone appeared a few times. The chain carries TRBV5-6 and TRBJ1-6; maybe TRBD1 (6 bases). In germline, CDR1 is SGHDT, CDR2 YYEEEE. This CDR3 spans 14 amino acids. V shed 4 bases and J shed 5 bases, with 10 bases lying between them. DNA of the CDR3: TGTGCCAGCAGCCCTGGGGGCAATAATTCACCCCTCCACTTT. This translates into CASSPGGNNSPLHF.

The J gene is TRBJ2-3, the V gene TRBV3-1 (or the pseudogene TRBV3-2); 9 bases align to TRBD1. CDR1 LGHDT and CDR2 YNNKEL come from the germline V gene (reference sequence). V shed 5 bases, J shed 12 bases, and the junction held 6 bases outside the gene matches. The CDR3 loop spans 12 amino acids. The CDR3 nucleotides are TGTGCCAGCAGCTTTACAGGGGGCGCCCAGTATTTT. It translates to CASSFTGGAQYF.